The following is a T cell receptor beta chain sequence with its context. MiXCR, applied by TCRdb to the 5' RACE reads, yields one record per CDR3 protein. The sample consists of about 360,000 distinct CDR3 sequences, more than 5.5% of them appearing once. The CDR3 extends over 15 amino acids. Germline V gene data show CDR1 as MNHEY and CDR2 as SVGEGT. V was trimmed by 7 bases and J by 5 bases, leaving 20 bases between them. This record belongs to a study of T cells after yellow fever vaccination. This chain joins TRBV6-2 or TRBV6-3 and TRBJ2-5; maybe TRBD1 (6 bases). This sample comprised PBMCs, obtained 5 days after the yellow fever booster vaccination. The sequence derives from a man in his thirties or forties who received the YFV17D yellow fever vaccine. For the CDR3, the DNA is TGTGCCAGCATACCCAACAGGGCAGGCGGCGAGACCCAGTACTTC. Residues: CASIPNRAGGETQYF.